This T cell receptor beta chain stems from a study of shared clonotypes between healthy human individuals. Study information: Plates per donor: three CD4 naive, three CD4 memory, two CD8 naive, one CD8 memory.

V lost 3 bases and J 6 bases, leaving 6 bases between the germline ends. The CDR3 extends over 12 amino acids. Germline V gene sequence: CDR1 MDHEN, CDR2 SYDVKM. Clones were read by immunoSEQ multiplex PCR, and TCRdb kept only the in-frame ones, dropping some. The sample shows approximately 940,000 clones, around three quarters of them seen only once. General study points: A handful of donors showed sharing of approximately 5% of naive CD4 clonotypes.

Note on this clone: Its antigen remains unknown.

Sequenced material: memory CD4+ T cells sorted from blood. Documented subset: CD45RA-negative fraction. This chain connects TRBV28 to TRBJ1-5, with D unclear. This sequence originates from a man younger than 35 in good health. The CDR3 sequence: CASSFRPQPQHF. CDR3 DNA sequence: TGTGCCAGCAGTTTTCGGCCTCAGCCCCAGCATTTT.